The clone carrying this T cell receptor (beta chain) was recorded at least ten times. Genomic DNA was employed as the template in profiling TCR beta VDJ and CDR3. TCRdb called the reads again in MiXCR, with one record for every CDR3 protein. This sample has around 400,000 distinct CDR3 sequences, with roughly 64% found just once. The sample comes from a study of CD8+CD57+ T cells in acquired aplastic anemia. The wider study: CD4+ reads averaged around 9.9 million in healthy donors.

Germline lookup yields CDR1 WNHNN and CDR2 SYGVQD (reference sequence). The CDR3 length is 17 residues. Trimming cost V 1 base and J 0 bases, with 13 bases left between them. The receptor was isolated from a human donor in good health, serving as a control. V gene TRBV10-1 combines with J gene TRBJ2-1; a weak D match, TRBD1 (6 bases). Sample: sorted CD4+, CD8+, or CD8+CD57+ T cells (not recorded which) from PBMCs. The CDR3 loop is CASSELVARGSYNEQFF. CDR3 bases: TGCGCCAGCAGTGAGTTGGTGGCCAGGGGCTCCTACAATGAGCAGTTCTTC.